These 25 T cell receptor beta chains originate from one sample sequenced in a study of early T cells in non-severe SARS-CoV-2 infection. Each CDR3 protein gets one entry after TCRdb re-called the 5' RACE reads with MiXCR. The table records over 30,000 distinct CDR3 sequences, 5% to 6% of them present only once. The input for sequencing was whole blood, taken at baseline. Receptor source: an adult who was a healthcare worker with PCR-confirmed SARS-CoV-2 infection or an uninfected control (not recorded which).

In this sample, this clonotype turned up many times. The DNA of the CDR3 is TGCAGTGCTAGAGATACAAAGACGGGAACCGACAATGAGCAGTTCTTC. Encoded protein: CSARDTKTGTDNEQFF. This chain uses TRBV20-1 with TRBJ2-1; tentatively, D is TRBD2 (5 bases). This CDR3 comprises 16 residues. CDR1 and CDR2 (germline): DFQATT, SNEGSKA (reference sequence). Trimming removed 0 bases from V and 5 bases from J, with 17 bases in between.

This clonotype was recorded many times. The chain has TRBV18 and TRBJ1-5; no reliable D call. The V gene lost 3 bases and the J gene lost 2 bases, with 8 bases spanning the gap. CDR3 size: 14 residues. Germline V CDR1 and CDR2: KGHSH, LQKENI. The CDR3 region has the DNA TGTGCCAGCTCACCGGCGGCTGGCAATCAGCCCCAGCATTTT. This gives the protein CASSPAAGNQPQHF.

The table lists this clonotype with many counts. V is TRBV29-1 and J is TRBJ2-3, with D perhaps TRBD2 (6 bases). Germline V gene sequence: CDR1 SQVTM, CDR2 ANQGSEA. V lost 3 bases and J lost 2, with 15 bases in between. The CDR3 extends over 15 amino acids. The CDR3 DNA sequence: TGCAGCGTTGAGGCGGGGCGGGATTACACAGATACGCAGTATTTT. Its translation: CSVEAGRDYTDTQYF.

This clonotype appeared a few times. This rearrangement joins TRBV29-1 to TRBJ1-2, with TRBD1 matching 9 bases. Trimming cost V 7 bases and J 2 bases; bases outside gene matches: 8. CDR3 length: 14 amino acids. Germline-derived CDR1 and CDR2 are SQVTM and ANQGSEA. This CDR3 reads CSAIPGQGNYGYTF. As DNA, the CDR3 is TGCAGCGCAATACCGGGACAGGGAAACTATGGCTACACCTTC.

In this sample, this clonotype turned up a few times. The V call is TRBV24-1, the J call TRBJ1-1; D unclear. V dropped 4 bases and J dropped 5 bases, with 10 bases sitting between them. The CDR3 consists of 13 residues. From germline, CDR1 is KGHDR and CDR2 SFDVKD. CDR3 nucleotides: TGTGCCACCAGTGAACGGGTGGGTACTGAAGCTTTCTTT. It yields the protein CATSERVGTEAFF.

This rearrangement joins TRBV6-2 or TRBV6-3 to TRBJ2-7; a weak D match, TRBD1 (7 bases). Germline CDR1 is MNHEY and CDR2 is SVGEGT. The germline V and J ends were trimmed by 5 bases and 2 bases, with 10 bases remaining between them. This CDR3 has 13 amino acids. Here the CDR3 reads CASSRGTAYEQYV. The CDR3 DNA follows: TGTGCCAGCAGTCGGGGGACAGCCTACGAGCAGTACGTC.

This clonotype was seen at least ten times. The chain uses TRBV27 and TRBJ2-5, with 8 bases aligning to TRBD1. Germline V lookup: CDR1 MNHEY, CDR2 SMNVEV (reference sequence). The length of the CDR3 is 13 residues. V trimming: 6 bases; J trimming: 3 bases; junction bases outside the gene matches: 3. For the CDR3, the DNA is TGTGCCAGCAGAGGGACAGGCGAAGAGACCCAGTACTTC. Translated, it gives CASRGTGEETQYF.

This clonotype came up a few times. The CDR3 here is CASSPGPPTSYEQYV. The CDR3 DNA reads TGTGCCAGCTCACCCGGGCCCCCCACCTCCTACGAGCAGTACGTC. This sequence joins TRBV18 and TRBJ2-7; no clear D gene. Deletions cut 3 bases from V and 0 bases from J, with 12 bases between. CDR1 and CDR2 (germline): KGHSH, LQKENI. The CDR3 is made up of 15 amino acids.

This clonotype was detected many times. The rearrangement uses TRBV6-4 and TRBJ2-4; TRBD2 might be the D (5 bases). The V end lost 6 bases, the J end lost 0 bases, and 15 bases lay between the germline ends. Germline assignment: CDR1 MRHNA and CDR2 SNTAGT. This CDR3 comprises 16 residues. This chain's CDR3 is CASRDEGRLAKNIQYF. In DNA form, the CDR3 reads TGTGCCAGCAGGGATGAGGGCCGGCTAGCCAAAAACATTCAGTACTTC.

This chain uses TRBV20-1 with TRBJ2-4; D ambiguous. Germline CDR1 and CDR2: DFQATT and SNEGSKA (reference sequence). The CDR3 contains 15 residues. V was cut by 0 bases and J by 0 bases, with 9 bases left in between. The chain's CDR3 is CSARDESLAKNIQYF. CDR3 nucleotide sequence: TGCAGTGCTAGAGACGAGAGTTTAGCCAAAAACATTCAGTACTTC.

In this sample, this clonotype turned up many times. This chain connects TRBV20-1 to TRBJ2-2; D unresolved. With 3 bases removed from V and 2 bases from J, the gap between germline ends came to 13 bases. Per germline, CDR1 DFQATT and CDR2 SNEGSKA (reference sequence). This CDR3 contains 15 residues. In DNA, the CDR3 is TGCAGTGCTAGCGGGTCCTTAATAAACACCGGGGAGCTGTTTTTT. Translating it yields CSASGSLINTGELFF.

This clonotype is categorized as medium-sized. This sequence joins TRBV7-4 and TRBJ2-7, with D perhaps matching TRBD2 (7 bases). V lost 10 bases and J 6 bases, leaving 19 bases between the germline ends. CDR1 is SGHVT and CDR2 is SQSDAQ in the germline V gene. The CDR3 is 13 residues long. The CDR3 here is CANIPDGGREQYV. In nucleotides, the CDR3 is TGTGCCAACATTCCAGACGGGGGGCGCGAGCAGTACGTC.

This clonotype was seen repeatedly, ten times or more. The genes are TRBV12-3 or TRBV12-4 and TRBJ1-2; 7 bases line up with TRBD1. This CDR3 is 18 amino acids long. The J segment lost 2 bases and the V segment lost 3 bases, leaving 15 bases of the junction unmatched. The CDR3 coding sequence is TGTGCCAGCAGTTTTTATTTGACAGATTTCAGGGGGAACTATGGCTACACCTTC. Translating it yields CASSFYLTDFRGNYGYTF.

A remark on this clonotype: A clone one base away is much larger, so this may be a read error. V is TRBV6-5 and J is TRBJ2-4; perhaps D is TRBD1 or TRBD2 (5 bases each). The germline V gene has CDR1 MNHEY and CDR2 SVGAGI. Trimming stripped 6 bases from V and 9 bases from J, with 15 bases between. The CDR3 loop spans 13 amino acids. The CDR3 DNA is TGTGCCAGCAGCCGAACGGGGCGAGGCATTCAGTACTTC. Amino acid sequence: CASSRTGRGIQYF.

A few counts support this clonotype. The chain joins TRBV6-5 to TRBJ2-1; no definite D call. V lost 0 bases and J lost 7, with 7 bases in between. CDR1 MNHEY and CDR2 SVGAGI come from the germline V gene. This CDR3 contains 13 residues. CDR3 nucleotide sequence: TGTGCCAGCAGTTACTCTCGGGCTAATGAGCAGTTCTTC. This sequence encodes CASSYSRANEQFF.

This clonotype was counted many times. This chain uses TRBV20-1 with TRBJ1-2; no reliable D call. CDR1 and CDR2 (germline): DFQATT, SNEGSKA (reference sequence). This CDR3 has 10 residues. V lost 3 bases, J lost 6 bases, and 5 bases lay in between. CDR3 sequence (DNA): TGCAGTGCTAGTGGGGATGGCTACACCTTC. This encodes CSASGDGYTF.

This clonotype was picked up many times. The chain carries TRBV11-2 and TRBJ2-7; D could derive from TRBD1 or TRBD2 (6 bases each). The CDR3 totals 15 residues. The V end lost 5 bases, the J end lost 5 bases, and 19 bases lay between the germline ends. Germline CDR1 SGHAT, CDR2 FQNNGV. The CDR3 nucleotides read TGTGCCAGCAGCAAAGTTGGAGGGGGTCAGAACGAGCAGTACTTC. Protein: CASSKVGGGQNEQYF. Combining the CDR3 with reference TRBV11-2 and TRBJ2-7 gives the whole variable domain EAGVAQSPRYKIIEKRQSVAFWCNPISGHATLYWYQQILGQGPKLLIQFQNNGVVDDSQLPKDRFSAERLKGVDSTLKIQPAKLEDSAVYLCASSKVGGGQNEQYFGPGTRLTVT.

This clonotype appeared a few times. The gene calls are TRBV11-3 and TRBJ2-5, with 10 bases aligning to TRBD2. The germline V gene encodes CDR1 SGHNT and CDR2 YENEEA. J lost 1 base, V lost 0 bases, and 5 bases had no gene match. This CDR3 region has 17 residues. The CDR3 bases are TGTGCCAGCAGCTTAGAGCTAGCGGGAGCCGCCCAAGAGACCCAGTACTTC. As protein: CASSLELAGAAQETQYF.

Many counts were recorded for this clonotype. The V and J genes are TRBV28 and TRBJ1-1; possible D gene TRBD1, 5 bases. V lost 5 bases to trimming and J lost 1 base, with 11 bases between them. Per the germline V gene, CDR1 is MDHEN and CDR2 is SYDVKM. The CDR3 is 14 amino acids. CDR3 amino acids: CASSPGTANTEAFF. The CDR3 DNA sequence: TGTGCCAGCAGTCCGGGGACGGCGAACACTGAAGCTTTCTTT.

This clonotype was counted at least ten times. The chain links TRBV4-3 to TRBJ2-5, with D maybe TRBD2 (5 bases). Germline V CDR1 and CDR2: LGHNA, YSLEER. Trimming left V 0 bases short and J 2 bases short, with 10 bases between. The CDR3 has 15 residues. The CDR3 DNA follows: TGCGCCAGCAGCCAAGATGGCCTAGCTCAAGAGACCCAGTACTTC. This codes for CASSQDGLAQETQYF.

This clonotype appeared a few times. The chain joins TRBV20-1 to TRBJ2-7; 15 bases agree with TRBD2. The CDR3 is made up of 14 amino acids. The germline V gene encodes CDR1 DFQATT and CDR2 SNEGSKA (reference sequence). After removal of 3 bases from V and 6 bases from J, the junction contained 3 bases not matched to a gene. This chain's CDR3 is CSARGLAGGSEQYF. The CDR3 DNA follows: TGCAGTGCTAGGGGACTAGCGGGAGGCTCCGAGCAGTACTTC.

This clonotype was counted a few times. The chain links TRBV6-2 or TRBV6-3 to TRBJ2-5; 7 positions agree with TRBD2. Germline V lookup: CDR1 MNHEY, CDR2 SVGEGT. This CDR3 contains 12 residues. The ends lost 4 bases at V and 5 bases at J; junction bases unmatched: 1. CDR3 in amino acids: CASSFGGETQYF. CDR3 DNA sequence: TGTGCCAGCAGTTTCGGGGGGGAGACCCAGTACTTC.

This clonotype was seen repeatedly, ten times or more. This chain links TRBV20-1 with TRBJ2-3; no clear D gene. There are 12 residues in the CDR3. Germline V lookup: CDR1 DFQATT, CDR2 SNEGSKA (reference sequence). V was cut by 3 bases and J by 5 bases, with 9 bases left in between. The CDR3 DNA reads TGCAGTGCTAGCTGGGCCGGAGATACGCAGTATTTT. Encoded protein: CSASWAGDTQYF.

This clonotype occurred a few times. DNA of the CDR3: TGCAGCGTTGTGAGGCAGGGGGTCAGCAATGAGCAGTTCTTC. Its protein product is CSVVRQGVSNEQFF. The V and J genes are TRBV29-1 and TRBJ2-1; TRBD1 aligns across 7 bases. J was trimmed by 6 bases and V by 4 bases; bases with no gene match: 9. The length of the CDR3 is 14 residues. Per the germline V gene, CDR1 is SQVTM and CDR2 is ANQGSEA.

This clonotype is labeled medium-sized. The CDR3 spells CAIRQGDSYEQYF. CDR3 bases: TGTGCCATACGACAGGGGGACTCCTACGAGCAGTACTTC. This chain links TRBV10-3 with TRBJ2-7; 9 nucleotides line up with TRBD1. This CDR3 comprises 13 residues. Germline values: CDR1 ENHRY, CDR2 SYGVKD. The trim removed 9 bases at V and 0 bases at J, leaving 3 bases unmatched.